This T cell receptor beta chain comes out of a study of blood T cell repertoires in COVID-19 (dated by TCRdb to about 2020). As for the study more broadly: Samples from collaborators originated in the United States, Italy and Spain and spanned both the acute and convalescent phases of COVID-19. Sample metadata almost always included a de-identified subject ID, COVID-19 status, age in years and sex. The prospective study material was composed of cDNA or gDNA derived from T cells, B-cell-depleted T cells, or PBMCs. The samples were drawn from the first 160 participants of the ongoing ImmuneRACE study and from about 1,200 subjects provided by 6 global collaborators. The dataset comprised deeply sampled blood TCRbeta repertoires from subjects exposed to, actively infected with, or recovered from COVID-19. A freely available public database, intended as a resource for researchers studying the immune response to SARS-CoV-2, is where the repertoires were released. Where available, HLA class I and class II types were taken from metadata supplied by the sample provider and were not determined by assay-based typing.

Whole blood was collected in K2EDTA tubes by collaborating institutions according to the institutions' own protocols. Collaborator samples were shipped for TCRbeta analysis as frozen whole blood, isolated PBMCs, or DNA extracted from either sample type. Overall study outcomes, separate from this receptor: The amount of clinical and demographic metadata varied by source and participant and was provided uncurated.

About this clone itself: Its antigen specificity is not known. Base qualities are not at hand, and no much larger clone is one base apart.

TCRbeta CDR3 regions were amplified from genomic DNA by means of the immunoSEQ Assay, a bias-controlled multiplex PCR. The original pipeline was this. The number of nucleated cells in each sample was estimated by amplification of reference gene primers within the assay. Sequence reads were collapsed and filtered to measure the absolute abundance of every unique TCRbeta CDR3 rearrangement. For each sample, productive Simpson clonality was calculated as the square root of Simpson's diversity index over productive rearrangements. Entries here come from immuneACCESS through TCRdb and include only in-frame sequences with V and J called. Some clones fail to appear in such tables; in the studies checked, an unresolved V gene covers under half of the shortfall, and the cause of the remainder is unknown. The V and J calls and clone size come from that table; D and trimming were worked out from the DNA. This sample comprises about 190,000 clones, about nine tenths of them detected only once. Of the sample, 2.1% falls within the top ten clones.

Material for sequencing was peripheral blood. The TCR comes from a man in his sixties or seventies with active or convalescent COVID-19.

CDR3 loop: CASSITAGAHEKLFF. The bases are TGTGCCAGTAGCATCACAGCGGGGGCTCATGAAAAACTGTTTTTT. The chain was built from TRBV19 and TRBJ1-4; a tentative D call is TRBD1 (6 bases match). The CDR3 measures 15 amino acids from cysteine to phenylalanine. Just CDR3 DNA is preserved here, 45 bases in frame from base 1. CDR1 LNHDA and CDR2 SQIVND were looked up in the germline V gene (reference sequence). V is reduced by 6 bases and J by 6 bases, leaving a spacing of 17 bases between them.